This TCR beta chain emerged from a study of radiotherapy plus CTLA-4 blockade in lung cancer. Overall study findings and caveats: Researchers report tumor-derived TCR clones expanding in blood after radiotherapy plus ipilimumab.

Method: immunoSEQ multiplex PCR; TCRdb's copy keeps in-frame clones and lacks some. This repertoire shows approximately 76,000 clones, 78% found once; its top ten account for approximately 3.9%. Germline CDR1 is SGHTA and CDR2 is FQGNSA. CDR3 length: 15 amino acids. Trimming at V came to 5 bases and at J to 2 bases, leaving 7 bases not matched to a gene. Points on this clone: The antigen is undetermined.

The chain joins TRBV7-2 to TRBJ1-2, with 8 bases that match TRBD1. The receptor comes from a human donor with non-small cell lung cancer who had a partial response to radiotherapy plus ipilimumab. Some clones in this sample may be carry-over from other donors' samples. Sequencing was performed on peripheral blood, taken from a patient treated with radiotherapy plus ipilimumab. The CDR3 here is CASSHPRGLNYGYTF. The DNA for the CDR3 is TGTGCCAGCAGCCACCCCAGGGGGCTAAACTATGGCTACACCTTC. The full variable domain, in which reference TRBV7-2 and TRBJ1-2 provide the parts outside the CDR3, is GAGVSQSPSNKVTEKGKDVELRCDPISGHTALYWYRQSLGQGLEFLIYFQGNSAPDKSGLPSDRFSAERTGGSVSTLTIQRTQQEDSAVYLCASSHPRGLNYGYTFGSGTRLTVV.